A single sample gave rise to the 21 T cell receptor beta chains below, sequenced in a study of blood T cells in healthy people across ages. A second PCR, run for about 7 to 11 cycles, used a sample-barcoded 5' primer plus a J-beta primer mix. Via MiXCR, TCRdb re-called the 5' RACE reads, giving one row per CDR3 protein. The profile shows about 290,000 distinct CDR3 sequences, around 27% of them singletons. Sample: blood. The receptors come from a woman in her sixties or seventies in good health.

For this clonotype: The conserved phenylalanine or tryptophan is not found at the CDR3 terminus, so this likely reflects a read error. Because the CDR3's place on the DNA is in doubt, the DNA is left out and the CDR3 is given as listed by TCRdb. V and J are TRBV12-3 or TRBV12-4 and TRBJ2-3. The CDR3 length is 14 residues, termini included. The CDR3 here is CASSFSGSADAKYS.

This clonotype was counted many times. The chain couples TRBV5-1 to TRBJ2-5; D may match TRBD1 or TRBD2 (5 bases each). Looked up from germline, CDR1 is SGHRS and CDR2 is YFSETQ. This CDR3 is built from 13 residues. V lost 2 bases, J lost 2 bases, and 7 bases lay in between. As DNA, the CDR3 is TGCGCCAGCAGCTTCGGGACGCAAGAGACCCAGTACTTC. Translated: CASSFGTQETQYF.

V is TRBV5-1 and J is TRBJ2-1, with a possible D match to TRBD2 (6 bases). This CDR3 has 15 amino acids. CDR1 and CDR2 (germline): SGHRS, YFSETQ. V lost 0 bases and J 6 bases, leaving 13 bases between the germline ends. The CDR3 spells CASSLAERVSNEQFF. The CDR3 DNA sequence: TGCGCCAGCAGCTTGGCGGAGCGGGTGAGCAATGAGCAGTTCTTC. Full variable domain (remainder filled in from reference TRBV5-1 and TRBJ2-1): KAGVTQTPRYLIKTRGQQVTLSCSPISGHRSVSWYQQTPGQGLQFLFEYFSETQRNKGNFPGRFSGRQFSNSRSEMNVSTLELGDSALYLCASSLAERVSNEQFFGPGTRLTVL.

DNA for the CDR3: TGTGCCAGCAGCTCGGCGAATCAAGAGACCCAGTACTTC. It yields the protein CASSSANQETQYF. V and J are TRBV7-2 and TRBJ2-5; D remains ambiguous. The V end lost 4 bases, the J end lost 2 bases, and 8 bases lay between the germline ends. CDR1 and CDR2 from the germline V gene are SGHTA and FQGNSA. CDR3 length: 13 residues.

The chain carries TRBV19 and TRBJ1-2; no clear D gene. The CDR3 covers 13 residues. The V and J ends lost 6 bases and 6 bases respectively, with 14 bases between them. Germline V CDR1 and CDR2: LNHDA, SQIVND (reference sequence). CDR3 DNA sequence: TGTGCCAGTAGAGGACCCCGGCCTGATGGCTACACCTTC. As protein: CASRGPRPDGYTF.

As regards this clonotype: One end of the junction does not line up with germline, which may come from a read error. This chain joins TRBV29-1 and TRBJ2-2; either TRBD1 or TRBD2 may fit D (6 bases each). The germline gives CDR1 SQVTM, CDR2 ANQGSEA. The CDR3 length is 10 residues. In DNA, the CDR3 is TGCGGAGGGGGAACCGGGGAGCTGTCTTTT. It encodes CGGGTGELSF.

This clonotype was detected only a few times. The CDR3 region has the DNA TGCGCCAGCAGCCGTTTCGGACTAGCGGTTAGCACAGATACGCAGTATTTT. It yields the protein CASSRFGLAVSTDTQYF. The chain combines TRBV4-1 with TRBJ2-3, with TRBD2 identical over 10 bases. The CDR3 length is 17 residues. Germline-derived CDR1 and CDR2 are MGHRA and YSYEKL. Losses at the gene ends were 4 bases for V and 0 bases for J; bases not matched to a gene: 7.

V is TRBV6-5 and J is TRBJ2-2; the match to TRBD2 covers 7 bases. The V segment lost 6 bases and the J segment 5 bases; nucleotides outside the gene matches: 9. CDR3 length: 15 residues. The germline CDR1 and CDR2 sequences are MNHEY and SVGAGI. The CDR3: CASSPGLVQTGELFF. Here the CDR3 DNA reads TGTGCCAGCAGCCCAGGACTAGTTCAAACCGGGGAGCTGTTTTTT.

The J gene is TRBJ2-3, the V gene TRBV28, with 10 bases fitting TRBD2. V lost 1 base to trimming and J lost 3 bases; unmatched junction nucleotides: 10. The length of the CDR3 is 18 residues. Germline V gene data show CDR1 as MDHEN and CDR2 as SYDVKM. CDR3 residues: CASSLSGGSGRYTDTQYF. CDR3 in DNA: TGTGCCAGCAGTTTATCAGGGGGTAGCGGGAGGTATACAGATACGCAGTATTTT.

In this sample, this clonotype turned up a few times. The chain carries TRBV7-2 and TRBJ2-5; D may be TRBD2 (6 bases). Looked up from germline, CDR1 is SGHTA and CDR2 is FQGNSA. This CDR3 region has 13 residues. Trimming took off 8 bases at V and 1 base at J, with 11 bases between the two ends. Here the CDR3 DNA reads TGTGCCAGCGGAAGGACTACCCAAGAGACCCAGTACTTC. It is translated as CASGRTTQETQYF. Combining the CDR3 with reference TRBV7-2 and TRBJ2-5 gives the whole variable domain GAGVSQSPSNKVTEKGKDVELRCDPISGHTALYWYRQSLGQGLEFLIYFQGNSAPDKSGLPSDRFSAERTGGSVSTLTIQRTQQEDSAVYLCASGRTTQETQYFGPGTRLLVL.

The chain employs TRBV20-1 and TRBJ2-7, with 9 bases fitting TRBD2. Germline CDR1 DFQATT, CDR2 SNEGSKA (reference sequence). The CDR3 covers 17 residues. The trim removed 6 bases at V and 1 base at J, leaving 16 bases unmatched. The CDR3 spells CSAQILLAGDKSYEQYF. CDR3 bases: TGCAGTGCCCAAATCCTGTTAGCGGGAGATAAATCCTACGAGCAGTACTTC.

This clonotype showed up just a few times. The chain recombines TRBV29-1 with TRBJ2-5; D is unresolved. The germline V gene encodes CDR1 SQVTM and CDR2 ANQGSEA. The CDR3 is 13 residues long. V lost 4 bases and J lost 4, with 13 bases in between. The chain's CDR3 is CSVGPADPETQYF. CDR3 nucleotides: TGCAGCGTTGGTCCAGCCGACCCAGAGACCCAGTACTTC.

This chain joins TRBV7-3 and TRBJ2-1, with TRBD1 as a possible D gene (5 bases). Trimming took off 2 bases at V and 5 bases at J, with 7 bases between the two ends. Germline lookup yields CDR1 SGHTA and CDR2 FQGTGA. The CDR3 is made up of 13 amino acids. DNA of the CDR3: TGTGCCAGCAGCTTAGGGGCGAACAATGAGCAGTTCTTC. Amino acid sequence: CASSLGANNEQFF. Combining the CDR3 with reference TRBV7-3 and TRBJ2-1 gives the whole variable domain GAGVSQTPSNKVTEKGKYVELRCDPISGHTALYWYRQSLGQGPEFLIYFQGTGAADDSGLPNDRFFAVRPEGSVSTLKIQRTERGDSAVYLCASSLGANNEQFFGPGTRLTVL.

This clonotype was seen a handful of times. The J gene is TRBJ2-1, the V gene TRBV9; TRBD2 matches at 10 bases. With V trimmed by 0 bases and J by 7 bases, 16 bases remained unmatched. The CDR3 has 19 residues. Looked up from germline, CDR1 is SGDLS and CDR2 is YYNGEE. DNA of the CDR3: TGTGCCAGCAGCGTAGGTGGAAGTCTAGCGGGAGCCGGAGGAAATGAGCAGTTCTTC. It is translated as CASSVGGSLAGAGGNEQFF.

The V and J genes are TRBV7-9 and TRBJ1-2; no reliable D call. V lost 5 bases and J 4 bases, leaving 14 bases between the germline ends. Germline V gene lookup returns CDR1 SEHNR and CDR2 FQNEAQ (reference sequence). The CDR3 totals 14 residues. The CDR3 here is CASSPATGAYGYTF. In nucleotides, the CDR3 is TGTGCCAGCAGCCCGGCGACGGGTGCCTATGGCTACACCTTC.

The rearrangement links TRBV3-1 to TRBJ2-5; weak D call: TRBD2 (5 bases). The J call may be mistaken, given a closer DNA end match to TRBJ2-1. Germline V gene lookup returns CDR1 LGHDT and CDR2 YNNKEL (reference sequence). The CDR3 contains 14 residues. CDR3 nucleotides: TGTGCCAGCAGCCAACGGGGAGTGGTGGATGAGCAGTTCTTC. Its protein product is CASSQRGVVDEQFF.

The chain couples TRBV5-5 to TRBJ2-7; D is possibly TRBD2 (5 bases). V lost 4 bases and J 7 bases, leaving 12 bases between the germline ends. The length of the CDR3 is 12 residues. Germline V gene sequence: CDR1 SGHKS, CDR2 YYEKEE (reference sequence). DNA of the CDR3: TGTGCCAGCAGCCGGGGATTGGGAGAGCAGTACTTC. Its protein is CASSRGLGEQYF.

Concerning this clonotype: A read error may produce the germline difference seen at one junction end. V is TRBV28 and J is TRBJ1-2, with TRBD1 matching over 7 bases. Germline V lookup: CDR1 MDHEN, CDR2 SYDVKM. The CDR3 extends over 13 amino acids. The CDR3: CASSPRQGYGNTF. DNA of the CDR3: TGTGCCAGCAGTCCCAGACAGGGTTATGGCAACACCTTC.

The sample holds many counts of this clonotype. The V gene is TRBV6-2 or TRBV6-3, the J gene TRBJ2-5; D is perhaps TRBD1 (5 bases). The V and J ends lost 2 bases and 1 base respectively, with 8 bases between them. The CDR3 length is 14 residues. The germline V gene has CDR1 MNHEY and CDR2 SVGEGT. The chain's CDR3 is CASSYLTAQETQYF. DNA for the CDR3: TGTGCCAGCAGTTACCTGACAGCCCAAGAGACCCAGTACTTC.

This sequence joins TRBV5-1 and TRBJ2-1, with TRBD2 identical over 9 bases. The trim removed 8 bases at V and 5 bases at J, leaving 11 bases unmatched. The germline V gene has CDR1 SGHRS and CDR2 YFSETQ. The CDR3 has 15 residues. This CDR3 is CASQPIAGGDNEQFF. DNA of the CDR3: TGCGCCAGTCAACCCATCGCGGGAGGGGACAATGAGCAGTTCTTC.

The chain is built from TRBV27 and TRBJ2-5; D is possibly TRBD1 or TRBD2 (6 bases each). Germline loops: CDR1 MNHEY, CDR2 SMNVEV (reference sequence). This CDR3 is 17 amino acids long. V lost 2 bases to trimming and J lost 11 bases, with 27 bases between them. CDR3 bases: TGTGCCAGCAGTTTAAAGGGCTCTAGGGACTGGGGGCTTGAGCAGTACTTC. This translates into CASSLKGSRDWGLEQYF.